This T cell receptor beta chain stems from a study of CD8 T cells in ankylosing spondylitis. Germline-derived CDR1 and CDR2 are LNHDA and SQIVND (reference sequence). CDR3 length: 15 residues. The ends were cut back, 7 bases at V and 6 bases at J, with 19 bases in the middle. As the method for making TCR beta libraries, quantitative 5'-RACE with molecular barcodes was used. TCRdb used MiXCR to reprocess the 5' RACE reads, holding one entry per CDR3 protein. The sample comprises approximately 290,000 distinct CDR3 sequences, roughly 20% of which are singletons, and about 3.5% rests with the top ten. The source is a female donor with ankylosing spondylitis or in good health (not recorded which). Sequences were obtained from blood, either unsorted or a sorted T cell fraction (not recorded which). The J gene is TRBJ2-1, the V gene TRBV19; D not certain. CDR3 in amino acids: CASIAAEESPNEQFF. CDR3 coding DNA: TGTGCCAGTATCGCGGCGGAAGAGAGCCCCAATGAGCAGTTCTTC.